This T cell receptor beta chain was profiled in a study of blood T cell repertoires in COVID-19. In the study overall: Collection of acute and convalescent COVID-19 samples took place in the United States, Italy and Spain. T cells, B-cell-depleted T cells, or PBMCs supplied cDNA or gDNA.

The length of the CDR3 is 15 residues. Germline V CDR1 and CDR2: MNHNS, SASEGT. Trimming cost V 1 base and J 4 bases, with 13 bases left between them. Study processing details: Researchers report that nucleated cell counts were estimated from reference gene primer amplification. Sequencing used immunoSEQ multiplex PCR; TCRdb keeps in-frame clones, though not all of them. For V, J and clone size, that table is used; D and trimming come from the DNA. The sample shows about 110,000 clones, over 75% of them seen only once. The J gene is TRBJ2-5, the V gene TRBV6-1; tentative D call: TRBD1 (5 bases). Sequences were obtained from peripheral blood. The TCR originated in a man aged 65 to 85 with active or convalescent COVID-19. The CDR3, as DNA: TGTGCCAGCAGTGAAGGCAGGGTAGTGGGAGAGACCCAGTACTTC. Protein product: CASSEGRVVGETQYF.